This TCR beta chain appears in the sequencing data of a study of T-cell reconstitution after alpha-beta-depleted transplantation in children. The germline gives CDR1 SGHVS, CDR2 FQNEAQ. The CDR3 totals 16 residues. Trimming took off 2 bases at V and 6 bases at J, with 16 bases between the two ends. Unique molecular identifiers were used to barcode this TCRbeta library. TCRdb re-analysed the PCR reads in MiXCR, keeping a single row per CDR3 protein. The sample lists roughly 500,000 distinct CDR3 sequences; around 12% were seen once. The receptor's source is a human donor who donated a stem cell graft to a child with combined immunodeficiency. Sample: PBMCs from the stem cell graft donor, taken from the stem cell graft. V is TRBV7-8 and J is TRBJ2-2; D is ambiguous. CDR3 sequence: CASSLLGIRKAGELFF. CDR3 bases: TGTGCCAGCAGCTTACTAGGAATCCGGAAAGCCGGGGAGCTGTTTTTT.